This is a list of T cell receptor beta chains from one sample in a study of cytomegalovirus exposure and HLA in healthy donors. The table came from immunoSEQ multiplex PCR; TCRdb's copy has only in-frame clones and leaves some out. This table holds some 170,000 clones, around 86% found once. Sequenced material: PBMCs. The receptors derive from a girl aged 2 to 10 in good health and CMV-seropositive. Both conserved end residues are part of each CDR3. Each record gives: J gene, clone size, D gene, V gene, CDR3 DNA, CDR3 protein. D genes are given only for firm matches. The size entry is marked missing in some rows and otherwise reads once, few, many or a size class.

j_call: TRBJ2-1
clone_size: -
d_call: TRBD2
v_call: TRBV30
cdr3_nt: TGTGCCTGGAGTATCGGACTAGCGGGGTACAATGAGCAGTTCTTC
cdr3_aa: CAWSIGLAGYNEQFF

j_call: TRBJ2-6
clone_size: -
d_call: -
v_call: TRBV7-8
cdr3_nt: TGTGCCAGCCAGACAGCTCCTGGGGCCAACGTCCTGACTTTC
cdr3_aa: CASQTAPGANVLTF

j_call: TRBJ2-7
clone_size: -
d_call: TRBD1
v_call: TRBV14
cdr3_nt: TGTGCCAGCAGCCGTAAGGGGGCCCTATACGAGCAGTACTTC
cdr3_aa: CASSRKGALYEQYF

j_call: TRBJ1-2
clone_size: -
d_call: -
v_call: TRBV14
cdr3_nt: TGTGCCAGCAGCCCCGCAGGGCGAGTTGGCTACACCTTC
cdr3_aa: CASSPAGRVGYTF

j_call: TRBJ2-7
clone_size: -
d_call: -
v_call: TRBV6-5
cdr3_nt: TGTGCCAGGGGCGGGACTTACGAGCAGTACTTC
cdr3_aa: CARGGTYEQYF

j_call: TRBJ2-7
clone_size: -
d_call: -
v_call: TRBV28
cdr3_nt: TGTGCCAGCAGTTTACGACGGGTCGTCTACGAGCAGTACTTC
cdr3_aa: CASSLRRVVYEQYF

j_call: TRBJ1-1
clone_size: -
d_call: -
v_call: TRBV29-1
cdr3_nt: TGCAGCGAGACCGACAGTCACACTGAAGCTTTCTTT
cdr3_aa: CSETDSHTEAFF

j_call: TRBJ2-1
clone_size: -
d_call: -
v_call: TRBV2
cdr3_nt: TGTGCCAGCAGCGGGGACTGGGGAGAGCAGTTCTTC
cdr3_aa: CASSGDWGEQFF

j_call: TRBJ1-2
clone_size: -
d_call: -
v_call: TRBV28
cdr3_nt: TGTGCCAGCAGCTCGCAGGGGCCGGTCTATGGCTACACCTTC
cdr3_aa: CASSSQGPVYGYTF

j_call: TRBJ2-3
clone_size: -
d_call: -
v_call: TRBV5-1
cdr3_nt: TGCGCCAGCAGCACCGACTCTAGCAGCACAGATACGCAGTATTTT
cdr3_aa: CASSTDSSSTDTQYF

j_call: TRBJ2-5
clone_size: -
d_call: TRBD2
v_call: TRBV12-5
cdr3_nt: TGTGCTAGTGGTACCTGGCGGGGAGGGGAGGAGACCCAGTACTTC
cdr3_aa: CASGTWRGGEETQYF

j_call: TRBJ2-7
clone_size: -
d_call: -
v_call: TRBV2
cdr3_nt: TGTGCCAGCAGTTTCGAAATAAACAGGGACGAGCAGTACTTC
cdr3_aa: CASSFEINRDEQYF

j_call: TRBJ1-1
clone_size: -
d_call: -
v_call: TRBV30
cdr3_nt: TGTGCCTGGAGTAGAGTTTCCACTGAAGCTTTCTTT
cdr3_aa: CAWSRVSTEAFF

j_call: TRBJ1-1
clone_size: -
d_call: TRBD1
v_call: TRBV6-5
cdr3_nt: TGTGCCAGCAGTACAGGGACAGGCCTTGAACTGGCTTTCTTT
cdr3_aa: CASSTGTGLELAFF

j_call: TRBJ2-5
clone_size: once
d_call: -
v_call: TRBV13
cdr3_nt: TGTGCCAGCAGCAGGATAGCAGAGACCCAGTACTTC
cdr3_aa: CASSRIAETQYF